Listed here are 27 T cell receptor beta chains from one sample, sequenced in a study of low-dose radiotherapy and immunotherapy resistance in tumors. Time point noted: after trial treatment. Noted treatment: LDRT plus nivolumab, ipilimumab, low-dose cyclophosphamide and aspirin (RACIN trial). Alpha and beta chains were covered, as first-strand cDNA relied on TRAV- and TRBV-specific primers. TCRs were amplified for around 20 PCR cycles with a constant-region primer and V-primer adapter. TCRdb redid the calling of the reads with MiXCR, one entry per CDR3 protein. Here the sample spans almost 45,000 distinct CDR3 sequences, around a quarter being singletons. The sequenced sample was PBMCs, obtained after low-dose radiotherapy plus immunotherapy. These receptors were obtained from a male donor with prostate cancer.

This clonotype came up once. The likely explanation is a read error, given a far larger clone one base away. The chain combines TRBV12-3 or TRBV12-4 with TRBJ1-2, with D perhaps TRBD1 (6 bases). The germline V and J ends were trimmed by 6 bases and 4 bases, with 12 bases remaining between them. This CDR3 is 13 amino acids long. This chain's CDR3 is CASREIGGYGYTF. The CDR3 region has the DNA TGTGCCAGCAGGGAGATAGGGGGCTATGGCTACACCTTC.

This chain uses TRBV28 with TRBJ1-6; D is perhaps TRBD1 (5 bases). V dropped 6 bases and J dropped 4 bases, with 13 bases sitting between them. Germline V gene sequence: CDR1 MDHEN, CDR2 SYDVKM. The CDR3 is 15 residues long. The CDR3, as DNA: TGTGCCAGCAGCCGGGACGGAGGGTATAATTCACCCCTCCACTTT. Translating it yields CASSRDGGYNSPLHF.

About this clonotype itself: It is unclear where the CDR3 begins or ends on the DNA, so no DNA is shown, and the CDR3 is as TCRdb lists it. This chain joins TRBV25-1 and TRBJ2-2; whether TRBD2, the table's D call, matches the DNA was not checked. The CDR3 region is 15 residues in length, termini included. CDR1 and CDR2 (germline): MGHDK, SYGVNS. The chain's CDR3 is CASSPGGGTGELFFF.

CDR3 loop: CASSLDRAQPQHF. The CDR3 DNA is TGTGCCAGCAGCTTAGATCGAGCTCAGCCCCAGCATTTT. The rearrangement links TRBV11-2 to TRBJ1-5; D unclear. Trimming removed 0 bases from V and 6 bases from J, with 6 bases in between. The germline CDR1 and CDR2 sequences are SGHAT and FQNNGV. The CDR3 extends over 13 amino acids.

The chain is built from TRBV6-1 and TRBJ2-5, with D unclear. The CDR3 spans 12 residues. Trimming removed 7 bases at V and 2 bases at J, with 8 bases between. CDR1 is MNHNS, CDR2 SASEGT, per germline. CDR3 sequence (DNA): TGTGCCAGCAAGGTACCTCAAGAGACCCAGTACTTC. It translates to CASKVPQETQYF.

The V gene is TRBV7-9, the J gene TRBJ2-7; D perhaps matches TRBD2 (6 bases). Germline V CDR1 and CDR2: SEHNR, FQNEAQ (reference sequence). The germline V and J ends were trimmed by 0 bases and 6 bases, with 12 bases remaining between them. The CDR3 consists of 14 residues. CDR3 coding DNA: TGTGCCAGCAGCTTAGCGCTCTGGAGGGGCGAGCAGTACTTC. Amino acid sequence: CASSLALWRGEQYF.

Turning to this clonotype: It differs at one base from a far larger clone, so likely a read error. The chain couples TRBV28 to TRBJ2-1; D possibly uses TRBD1 or TRBD2 (5 bases each). The V end lost 6 bases, the J end lost 10 bases, and 19 bases lay between the germline ends. Per the germline V gene, CDR1 is MDHEN and CDR2 is SYDVKM. The CDR3 length is 14 residues. The CDR3: CASSPGDRDYEQFF. The CDR3 DNA is TGTGCCAGCAGCCCCGGGGACCGAGACTACGAGCAGTTCTTC.

The chain uses TRBV5-5 and TRBJ1-5, with 7 nucleotides matching TRBD1. V was clipped by 3 bases and J by 5 bases; unmatched bases: 8. This CDR3 has 15 residues. Germline CDR1 is SGHKS and CDR2 is YYEKEE (reference sequence). The CDR3 is CASSSRGGRDQPQHF. CDR3 nucleotides: TGTGCCAGCAGCTCCAGGGGGGGGCGCGATCAGCCCCAGCATTTT.

This clonotype was seen many times. The rearrangement links TRBV10-3 to TRBJ2-5; D is uncertain. The CDR3 consists of 12 residues. V lost 8 bases and J lost 5, with 12 bases in between. Germline CDR1 and CDR2: ENHRY and SYGVKD. The CDR3 nucleotides are TGTGCCATCTCGGAACTGAGGGAGACCCAGTACTTC. Translation: CAISELRETQYF.

This clonotype was seen ten or more times. This chain uses TRBV10-1 with TRBJ2-1; TRBD2 agrees at 8 bases. The CDR3 loop spans 15 amino acids. V was pared by 4 bases and J by 3 bases, with 5 bases of the junction left unmatched. Germline CDR1 and CDR2: WNHNN and SYGVQD (reference sequence). The DNA for the CDR3 is TGCGCCAGCAGTGCGGGGGGGACAAACTACAATGAGCAGTTCTTC. Encoded protein: CASSAGGTNYNEQFF.

About this clonotype itself: A far larger clone is just one base off, so this is likely a read error. V gene TRBV13 combines with J gene TRBJ1-4; TRBD1 matches 7 bases. CDR1 and CDR2 from the germline V gene are PRHDT and FYEKMQ (reference sequence). This CDR3 comprises 15 residues. The CDR3 protein is CVSTERTGGTEKLFF. CDR3 coding DNA: TGTGTCAGCACCGAAAGGACAGGTGGGACTGAAAAACTGTTTTTT.

This clonotype showed up many times. The rearrangement uses TRBV30 and TRBJ1-2; D unclear. Trimming shortened V by 8 bases and J by 0 bases, and 7 bases separated the two germline ends. CDR3 length: 11 residues. Germline V gene lookup returns CDR1 GTSNPN and CDR2 SVGIG (reference sequence). CDR3 amino acids: CAGQTNYGYTF. The CDR3 coding sequence is TGTGCCGGGCAGACTAACTATGGCTACACCTTC.

The chain carries TRBV6-4 and TRBJ2-7, with TRBD2 identical over 8 bases. There are 15 residues in the CDR3. The germline CDR1 and CDR2 sequences are MRHNA and SNTAGT. V dropped 5 bases and J dropped 1; count of bases not matched to a gene: 7. The DNA of the CDR3 is TGTGCCAGCAGTCGGGCGGGAGGCCTTTCCTACGAGCAGTACTTC. Protein product: CASSRAGGLSYEQYF.

The chain uses TRBV28 and TRBJ1-4, with 9 positions matching TRBD1. The CDR3 extends over 15 amino acids. Germline V gene lookup returns CDR1 MDHEN and CDR2 SYDVKM. The junction had 9 bases not matched to a gene; V was cut back by 4 bases and J by 9 bases. The DNA for the CDR3 is TGTGCCAGCAGTTCCTCCGGGACAGGGTTACAAAAACTGTTTTTT. This sequence encodes CASSSSGTGLQKLFF.

Points on this clonotype: A far larger clone is a single base away, which makes a read error likely. DNA of the CDR3: TGTGCCAGCAGCTTATGGCAGGGGTACAATGTGCAGTTCTTC. Residues: CASSLWQGYNVQFF. The rearrangement links TRBV7-2 to TRBJ2-7; tentative D call: TRBD1 (6 bases). The closer fit of TRBJ2-1 to the DNA end suggests the J call may be wrong. The CDR3 is made up of 14 amino acids. Germline CDR1 reads SGHTA; CDR2 reads FQGNSA.

This clonotype has ten or more counts. V is TRBV29-1 and J is TRBJ2-1; D not resolved. V was shortened by 6 bases and J by 7 bases, with 19 bases between the two germline ends. The CDR3 totals 14 residues. Germline V CDR1 and CDR2: SQVTM, ANQGSEA. In DNA form, the CDR3 reads TGCAGCGTCGGTCCCCCGGAACTTAGAAATGAGCAGTTCTTC. Protein product: CSVGPPELRNEQFF.

The table lists this clonotype with many counts. The chain has TRBV7-2 and TRBJ2-1; 7 bases map to TRBD2. The V segment lost 11 bases and the J segment 9 bases; nucleotides outside the gene matches: 19. The CDR3 extends over 15 amino acids. Per germline, CDR1 SGHTA and CDR2 FQGNSA. The CDR3 coding sequence is TGTGCCTGGAGGACTAGTCCCTTAATGACGGGTGAGCAGTTCTTC. It encodes CAWRTSPLMTGEQFF. The complete variable domain, with remaining parts taken from reference TRBV7-2 and TRBJ2-1, reads GAGVSQSPSNKVTEKGKDVELRCDPISGHTALYWYRQSLGQGLEFLIYFQGNSAPDKSGLPSDRFSAERTGGSVSTLTIQRTQQEDSAVYLCAWRTSPLMTGEQFFGPGTRLTVL.

The rearrangement links TRBV6-2 or TRBV6-3 to TRBJ2-4, with TRBD2 identical over 14 bases. CDR3 length equals 20 residues. Per germline, CDR1 MNHEY and CDR2 SVGEGT. The V gene end was trimmed by 2 bases and the J gene end by 0 bases; junction bases not matched to a gene: 9. CDR3 residues: CASSYRPGLAGVVAKNIQYF. The CDR3 region has the DNA TGTGCCAGCAGTTACCGGCCGGGACTAGCGGGAGTAGTAGCCAAAAACATTCAGTACTTC.

This clonotype was observed many times. V gene TRBV6-2 or TRBV6-3 combines with J gene TRBJ2-7; no clear D gene. Trimming took off 6 bases at V and 4 bases at J, with 10 bases between the two ends. The CDR3 loop spans 12 amino acids. CDR1 MNHEY and CDR2 SVGEGT come from the germline V gene. The CDR3, as DNA: TGTGCCAGCAGGTACCTCCGGTACGAGCAGTACTTC. Translation gives CASRYLRYEQYF.

V usage is TRBV5-8 and J usage is TRBJ1-1; D is uncertain. The CDR3 covers 13 residues. Looked up from germline, CDR1 is SGHTS and CDR2 is YDEGEE. V was trimmed by 2 bases and J by 4 bases, leaving 9 bases between them. Here the CDR3 DNA reads TGTGCCAGCAGCTTCTACAGAGGCACTGAAGCTTTCTTT. Encoded protein: CASSFYRGTEAFF. Full variable domain (remainder filled in from reference TRBV5-8 and TRBJ1-1): EAGVTQSPTHLIKTRGQQATLRCSPISGHTSVYWYQQALGLGLQFLLWYDEGEERNRGNFPPRFSGRQFPNYSSELNVNALELEDSALYLCASSFYRGTEAFFGQGTRLTVV.

Concerning this clonotype itself: This CDR3 is missing its conserved last phenylalanine or tryptophan, likely due to a read error. Because the CDR3's place on the DNA is in doubt, the DNA is left out and the CDR3 is given as listed by TCRdb. The chain carries TRBV20-1 and TRBJ1-2; TRBD1 was called by the table and not checked on the DNA. The CDR3 length is 9 residues, termini included. Germline V lookup: CDR1 DFQATT, CDR2 SNEGSKA (reference sequence). The CDR3: CSASRTELG.

In the case of this clonotype: A far larger clone is only one base removed, so a read error is likely. This chain connects TRBV20-1 to TRBJ2-5; perhaps TRBD2 as D (5 bases). Trimming removed 2 bases from V and 11 bases from J, with 12 bases in between. This CDR3 region has 11 residues. The V gene's germline CDR1 is DFQATT and CDR2 SNEGSKA (reference sequence). DNA of the CDR3: TGCAGTGCTAGACGGGGAGCTGAGCAGTACTTC. Amino acids: CSARRGAEQYF.

There are many counts of this clonotype. The chain recombines TRBV4-1 with TRBJ2-1; 9 bases fit TRBD2. The CDR3 sequence is 16 residues long. V gave up 0 bases and J gave up 7 bases; unmatched junction bases: 7. Germline V gene lookup returns CDR1 MGHRA and CDR2 YSYEKL. The DNA of the CDR3 is TGCGCCAGCAGCCAAGAGGCGGGAGGGATAGGGAATGAGCAGTTCTTC. Protein product: CASSQEAGGIGNEQFF.

J is TRBJ2-1 and V is TRBV26; the D call of TRBD2 is as the table states it, not checked on the DNA. TRBV26 is an annotated pseudogene. This CDR3 comprises 15 residues. DNA for the CDR3: TGTGCCAGCAGGGTAGCGGTGGAGGACTACAATGAGCAGTTCTTC. It specifies CASRVAVEDYNEQFF.

This clonotype was counted at least ten times. V gene TRBV7-9 combines with J gene TRBJ1-4, with D possibly matching TRBD1 (6 bases). CDR3 size: 16 residues. Per germline, CDR1 SEHNR and CDR2 FQNEAQ (reference sequence). Trimming took off 5 bases at V and 3 bases at J, with 16 bases between the two ends. The CDR3 reads CASSPLGGRANEKLFF. CDR3 DNA: TGTGCCAGCAGCCCCCTCGGGGGGCGAGCTAATGAAAAACTGTTTTTT.

Of note for this clonotype: A far bigger clonotype differs at one base, so this is likely a read error. The genes are TRBV5-8 and TRBJ1-1; D may be TRBD1 (6 bases). Germline V gene data show CDR1 as SGHTS and CDR2 as YDEGEE. The CDR3 has 14 residues. This CDR3 reads CASSLVRGFAEALF. The CDR3 DNA sequence: TGTGCCAGCAGCTTAGTAAGGGGGTTCGCTGAAGCTCTCTTT.

Many counts were recorded for this clonotype. CDR3 protein: CASSVGRGYNQPQHF. As DNA, the CDR3 is TGTGCCAGCAGTGTCGGCAGGGGGTACAATCAGCCCCAGCATTTT. J is TRBJ1-5 and V is TRBV2; 7 nucleotides align to TRBD1. The CDR3 has 15 residues. Trimming at V came to 4 bases and at J to 3 bases, leaving 6 bases not matched to a gene. Looked up from germline, CDR1 is SNHLY and CDR2 is FYNNEI.